Listed below are T cell receptor beta chains from one sample, sequenced in a study of cytomegalovirus exposure and HLA in healthy donors. TCRdb's table, derived via immunoSEQ multiplex PCR, lists solely in-frame clones and lacks some. The sample has 130,000 to 150,000 clones, about 91% seen once; the top ten hold roughly 9.3%. Material for sequencing was PBMCs. The receptors shown here come from a woman under 30 in good health and CMV-seropositive. CDR3s include the opening cysteine and the closing phenylalanine or tryptophan. Each record gives: clone size, J gene, D gene, V gene, CDR3 protein, CDR3 DNA. The D gene is left open where the match is weak. Some rows have no size entry. The others give once, few or many, or a class for an expanded clone.

abundance: NA
j_gene: TRBJ1-4
d_gene: NA
v_gene: TRBV5-1
CDR3aa: CASSDGSSVNEKLFF
CDR3nt: TGCGCCAGCAGCGACGGGAGTTCCGTTAATGAAAAACTGTTTTTT

abundance: NA
j_gene: TRBJ2-7
d_gene: TRBD2
v_gene: TRBV14
CDR3aa: CASSQEGGVKEQYF
CDR3nt: TGTGCCAGCAGCCAAGAGGGGGGGGTGAAGGAGCAGTACTTC

abundance: NA
j_gene: TRBJ2-1
d_gene: TRBD2
v_gene: TRBV5-6
CDR3aa: CASSPGTTYNEQFF
CDR3nt: TGTGCCAGCAGCCCCGGGACTACCTACAATGAGCAGTTCTTC

abundance: NA
j_gene: TRBJ2-5
d_gene: TRBD1
v_gene: TRBV5-6
CDR3aa: CASRGQGGGLTQYF
CDR3nt: TGTGCCAGCAGGGGACAGGGCGGCGGATTGACCCAGTACTTC

abundance: once
j_gene: TRBJ2-7
d_gene: NA
v_gene: TRBV6-5
CDR3aa: CASSPIRGSYEQYF
CDR3nt: TGTGCCAGCAGTCCCATAAGGGGATCCTACGAGCAGTACTTC

abundance: NA
j_gene: TRBJ1-2
d_gene: NA
v_gene: TRBV4-2
CDR3aa: CASSQERKRGYTF
CDR3nt: TGTGCCAGCAGCCAAGAGAGAAAGAGGGGCTACACCTTC

abundance: NA
j_gene: TRBJ1-6
d_gene: NA
v_gene: TRBV19
CDR3aa: CASSIVEFSPLHF
CDR3nt: TGTGCCAGTAGTATCGTCGAGTTTTCACCCCTCCACTTT

abundance: NA
j_gene: TRBJ2-7
d_gene: NA
v_gene: TRBV27
CDR3aa: CASSLRFPLYEQYF
CDR3nt: TGTGCCAGCAGTCTCCGGTTTCCCCTCTACGAGCAGTACTTC

abundance: once
j_gene: TRBJ2-1
d_gene: NA
v_gene: TRBV7-6
CDR3aa: CASSLVRGNEQFF
CDR3nt: TGTGCCAGCAGTCTAGTCCGGGGAAATGAGCAGTTCTTC

abundance: NA
j_gene: TRBJ1-2
d_gene: NA
v_gene: TRBV7-9
CDR3aa: CASSLGHDYGYTF
CDR3nt: TGTGCCAGCAGCCTCGGACACGACTATGGCTACACCTTC

abundance: NA
j_gene: TRBJ2-7
d_gene: TRBD1
v_gene: TRBV5-1
CDR3aa: CASSLVTGVSEQYF
CDR3nt: TGCGCCAGCAGCTTGGTGACAGGGGTAAGCGAGCAGTACTTC

abundance: NA
j_gene: TRBJ1-2
d_gene: TRBD1
v_gene: TRBV28
CDR3aa: CASSSLGQGEYYGYTF
CDR3nt: TGTGCCAGCAGTTCCCTGGGACAGGGAGAGTACTATGGCTACACCTTC